Sequencing of this T cell receptor (beta chain) was carried out in a study of blood T cells in healthy people across ages. Approximately 9.4 milliliters was the volume of peripheral blood drawn from each donor. A second roughly 7 to 12 cycle PCR used barcoded and J-beta primers. Using its own MiXCR run on the 5' RACE reads, TCRdb lists one record per CDR3 protein. The table lists roughly 1,500,000 distinct CDR3 sequences, 40% to 50% of them singletons. Trimming at V came to 5 bases and at J to 7 bases, leaving 7 bases not matched to a gene. Germline loops: CDR1 SGHAT, CDR2 FQNNGV. This CDR3 spans 15 amino acids.

The chain employs TRBV11-2 and TRBJ2-1; 11 bases are a match to TRBD2. This clonotype originated in a young woman in good health. Material for sequencing was blood. The CDR3 DNA sequence: TGTGCCAGCAGCCATCCTAGCGGGGGGACGAATGAGCAGTTCTTC. It encodes CASSHPSGGTNEQFF.